The 15 T cell receptor beta chains in this list originate from one sample, sequenced in a study of human T cells and chemical hapten exposure. TCRdb reprocessed the RACE reads via MiXCR and lists one record per CDR3 protein. In the table there are 350,000 or so distinct CDR3 sequences, around 7% of which are singletons. Time point here: patch test 1, 2 weeks after DPC sensitization. Treatment reported: therapeutic diphenylcyclopropenone sensitization with weekly scalp DPC. The specimen was whole blood, collected in connection with sensitization to the hapten diphenylcyclopropenone (DPC). These receptors were taken from a woman under 30 with alopecia areata. Some clones in this sample may be carry-over from other donors' samples.

This clonotype showed up many times. The chain recombines TRBV6-5 with TRBJ2-7; 7 bases line up with TRBD2. This CDR3 is 15 amino acids long. Losses at the gene ends were 4 bases for V and 1 base for J; bases not matched to a gene: 7. CDR1 MNHEY and CDR2 SVGAGI come from the germline V gene. CDR3 sequence reads: CASSSSSGSSYEQYF. CDR3 nucleotide sequence: TGTGCCAGCAGTTCCTCTAGCGGATCTTCCTACGAGCAGTACTTC.

The chain carries TRBV20-1 and TRBJ1-2; a possible D gene is TRBD1 (6 bases). This CDR3 spans 11 amino acids. The germline V gene encodes CDR1 DFQATT and CDR2 SNEGSKA (reference sequence). V gave up 5 bases and J gave up 11 bases, with 15 bases separating them. The CDR3 coding sequence is TGCAGTGCTTCGCGCGGGCAGGGGTACACCTTC. It encodes CSASRGQGYTF.

This clonotype occurred a few times. The rearrangement joins TRBV6-5 to TRBJ1-2, with D perhaps matching TRBD1 (6 bases). Deletions cut 2 bases from V and 5 bases from J, with 15 bases between. Germline V lookup: CDR1 MNHEY, CDR2 SVGAGI. The CDR3 spans 15 residues. CDR3 DNA: TGTGCCAGCAGTTACGGGGCGTACGGACAGTATGGCTACACCTTC. This gives the protein CASSYGAYGQYGYTF.

The J gene is TRBJ2-7, the V gene TRBV6-1; D is ambiguous. Trimming cost V 6 bases and J 1 base, with 16 bases left between them. Germline loops: CDR1 MNHNS, CDR2 SASEGT. This CDR3 has 15 amino acids. CDR3: CASRDAFQVSYEQYF. In DNA, the CDR3 is TGTGCCAGCAGGGACGCCTTCCAAGTATCCTACGAGCAGTACTTC.

This clonotype was observed a handful of times. The J gene is TRBJ2-3, the V gene TRBV2; D call uncertain. This CDR3 has 12 residues. Between the trimmed V and J ends, which lost 7 bases and 4 bases, there was a span of 9 bases. CDR1 and CDR2 (germline): SNHLY, FYNNEI. CDR3 sequence: CASIDGADTQYF. CDR3 in DNA: TGTGCCAGCATCGATGGGGCAGATACGCAGTATTTT. The variable domain in full, with the rest retrieved from reference TRBV2 and TRBJ2-3, is EPEVTQTPSHQVTQMGQEVILRCVPISNHLYFYWYRQILGQKVEFLVSFYNNEISEKSEIFDDQFSVERPDGSNFTLKIRSTKLEDSAMYFCASIDGADTQYFGPGTRLTVL.

The sample holds many counts of this clonotype. The V and J genes are TRBV15 and TRBJ1-2; tentative D call: TRBD1 (6 bases). Per germline, CDR1 LNHNV and CDR2 YYDKDF (reference sequence). The CDR3 runs to 16 residues. Trimming shortened V by 1 base and J by 6 bases, and 18 bases separated the two germline ends. CDR3 protein: CATSRAGTGLLDGYTF. As DNA, the CDR3 is TGTGCCACCAGCAGAGCAGGAACAGGGTTATTGGATGGCTACACCTTC.

In the case of this clonotype: A much larger clone lies a single base off, so this may be a read error. The chain has TRBV6-5 and TRBJ2-4; possibly TRBD1 for D (5 bases). The CDR3 spans 14 residues. CDR1 is MNHEY and CDR2 is SVGAGI in the germline V gene. The CDR3 DNA reads as TGTGCCAGCAGTTACTCATACGGGCTGGACATTGAGTACTTC. Its translation is CASSYSYGLDIEYF.

This clonotype came up a few times. The V and J genes are TRBV20-1 and TRBJ1-1, with TRBD1 matching 11 bases. This CDR3 is 18 amino acids long. The V and J ends lost 7 bases and 0 bases, in that order; junction bases with no gene match: 16. Germline CDR1 and CDR2: DFQATT and SNEGSKA (reference sequence). The CDR3 coding sequence is TGCAGTGTTTTAGCTTGGGACAGGGGGAACAAACTGAACACTGAAGCTTTCTTT. Translating it yields CSVLAWDRGNKLNTEAFF.

There are many counts of this clonotype. The chain employs TRBV19 and TRBJ2-7; 8 bases line up with TRBD2. The V and J ends lost 9 bases and 3 bases, in that order; junction bases with no gene match: 13. The CDR3 spans 15 residues. Germline V gives CDR1 LNHDA, CDR2 SQIVND (reference sequence). The CDR3 DNA is TGTGCCAGCGCCTCGAGCAGCGGGGGTGTCTACGAGCAGTACTTC. It codes for CASASSSGGVYEQYF.

A few counts support this clonotype. The rearrangement joins TRBV7-8 to TRBJ1-2, with D possibly matching TRBD1 (6 bases). Germline V gives CDR1 SGHVS, CDR2 FQNEAQ. There are 16 residues in the CDR3. Trimming cost V 0 bases and J 2 bases, with 13 bases left between them. The CDR3 nucleotides read TGTGCCAGCAGCTTAGCGGGGGACACAAGAAACTATGGCTACACCTTC. Translating gives CASSLAGDTRNYGYTF.

DNA for the CDR3: TGCGCCAGCAGCTTCCGGACAGGATTGAACACCGGGGAGCTGTTTTTT. This encodes CASSFRTGLNTGELFF. This chain joins TRBV5-1 and TRBJ2-2; 7 bases are a match to TRBD1. The CDR3 consists of 16 residues. The junction had 5 bases not matched to a gene; V was cut back by 2 bases and J by 1 base. The V gene's germline CDR1 is SGHRS and CDR2 YFSETQ.

The CDR3 DNA reads TGTGCCAGCAGCTTAGCGGGGGGGACAAATACGCAGTATTTT. Protein sequence: CASSLAGGTNTQYF. V usage is TRBV7-3 and J usage is TRBJ2-3, with 9 bases matching TRBD2. The V and J ends lost 2 bases and 7 bases, in that order; junction bases with no gene match: 4. CDR1 and CDR2 (germline): SGHTA, FQGTGA. The CDR3 has 14 residues.

This clonotype has a count of ten or more. The CDR3 sequence: CASSRYQETQYF. The CDR3 bases are TGTGCCAGCAGTCGATACCAAGAGACCCAGTACTTC. The J gene is TRBJ2-5, the V gene TRBV6-2 or TRBV6-3, with no clear D. The CDR3 extends over 12 amino acids. CDR1 MNHEY and CDR2 SVGEGT come from the germline V gene. Trimming left V 5 bases short and J 0 bases short, with 4 bases between.

This clonotype has only a few counts. The genes are TRBV27 and TRBJ1-2, with 7 bases identical to TRBD1. J was trimmed by 4 bases and V by 6 bases; bases with no gene match: 14. The CDR3 length is 16 residues. Germline V gives CDR1 MNHEY, CDR2 SMNVEV (reference sequence). The chain's CDR3 is CASSPSAGGIIYGYTF. The DNA of the CDR3 is TGTGCCAGCAGCCCATCAGCAGGGGGGATTATCTATGGCTACACCTTC.

This clonotype occurred a few times. The rearrangement joins TRBV5-1 to TRBJ2-4; 9 bases line up with TRBD1. The V gene's germline CDR1 is SGHRS and CDR2 YFSETQ. This CDR3 spans 15 amino acids. V dropped 0 bases and J dropped 8; count of bases not matched to a gene: 6. The CDR3 DNA sequence: TGCGCCAGCAGCTTGGTGACAGGGGGATTGGACATTCAGTACTTC. Translating it yields CASSLVTGGLDIQYF. Using reference TRBV5-1 and TRBJ2-4 for the parts outside the CDR3, the full variable domain is KAGVTQTPRYLIKTRGQQVTLSCSPISGHRSVSWYQQTPGQGLQFLFEYFSETQRNKGNFPGRFSGRQFSNSRSEMNVSTLELGDSALYLCASSLVTGGLDIQYFGAGTRLSVL.